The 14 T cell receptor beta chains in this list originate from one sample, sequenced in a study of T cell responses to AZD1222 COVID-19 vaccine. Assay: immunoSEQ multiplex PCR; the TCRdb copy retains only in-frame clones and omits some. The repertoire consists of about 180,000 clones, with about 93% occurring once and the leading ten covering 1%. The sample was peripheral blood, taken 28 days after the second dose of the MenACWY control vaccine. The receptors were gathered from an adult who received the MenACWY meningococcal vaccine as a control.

CDR3 DNA sequence: TGTGCCAGCAGCTTAGATGGGTACACTGAAGCTTTCTTT. Amino acid sequence: CASSLDGYTEAFF. The chain uses TRBV7-9 and TRBJ1-1; D remains unclear. CDR1 and CDR2 from the germline V gene are SEHNR and FQNEAQ (reference sequence). This CDR3 spans 13 amino acids. V dropped 1 base and J dropped 3 bases, with 6 bases sitting between them.

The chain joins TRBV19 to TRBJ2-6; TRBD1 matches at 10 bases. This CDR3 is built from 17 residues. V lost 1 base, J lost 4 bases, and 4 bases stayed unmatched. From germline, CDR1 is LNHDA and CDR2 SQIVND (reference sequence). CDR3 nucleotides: TGTGCCAGTAGTATAGGACAGGGGGCTTACGGGGCCAACGTCCTGACTTTC. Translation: CASSIGQGAYGANVLTF. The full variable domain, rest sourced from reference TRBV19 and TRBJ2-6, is DGGITQSPKYLFRKEGQNVTLSCEQNLNHDAMYWYRQDPGQGLRLIYYSQIVNDFQKGDIAEGYSVSREKKESFPLTVTSAQKNPTAFYLCASSIGQGAYGANVLTFGAGSRLTVL.

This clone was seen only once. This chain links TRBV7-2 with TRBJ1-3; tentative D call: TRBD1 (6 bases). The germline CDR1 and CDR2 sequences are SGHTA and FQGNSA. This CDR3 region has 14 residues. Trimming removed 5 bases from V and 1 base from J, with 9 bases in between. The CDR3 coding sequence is TGTGCCAGCAGCAAGGGGGGGTCTGGAAACACCATATATTTT. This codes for CASSKGGSGNTIYF.

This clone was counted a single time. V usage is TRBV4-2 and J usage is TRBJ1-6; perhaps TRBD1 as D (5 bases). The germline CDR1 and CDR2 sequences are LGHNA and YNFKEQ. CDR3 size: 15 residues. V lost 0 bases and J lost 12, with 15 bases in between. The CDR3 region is CASSQDGAVGLPLHF. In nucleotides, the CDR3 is TGTGCCAGCAGCCAAGATGGGGCGGTTGGGTTACCCCTCCACTTT.

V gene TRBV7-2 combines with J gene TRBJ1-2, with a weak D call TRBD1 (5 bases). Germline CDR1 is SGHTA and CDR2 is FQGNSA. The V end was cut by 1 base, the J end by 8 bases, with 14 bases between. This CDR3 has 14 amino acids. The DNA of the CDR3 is TGTGCCAGCAGCTTAGATGGCAGGGTTGAGGGCTACACCTTC. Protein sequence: CASSLDGRVEGYTF.

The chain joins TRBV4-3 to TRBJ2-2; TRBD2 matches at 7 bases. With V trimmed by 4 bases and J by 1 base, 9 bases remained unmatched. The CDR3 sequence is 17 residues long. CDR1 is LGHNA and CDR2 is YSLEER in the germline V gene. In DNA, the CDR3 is TGCGCCAGCAGCCCCGGGGCTAGCGGCTGGAACACCGGGGAGCTGTTTTTT. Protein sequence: CASSPGASGWNTGELFF.

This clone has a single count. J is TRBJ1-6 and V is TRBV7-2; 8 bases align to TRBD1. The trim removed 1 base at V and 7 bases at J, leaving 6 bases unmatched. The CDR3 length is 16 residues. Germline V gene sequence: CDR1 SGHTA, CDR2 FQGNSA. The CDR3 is CASSLDPRQGNSPLHF. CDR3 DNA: TGTGCCAGCAGCTTAGATCCGCGACAGGGGAATTCACCCCTCCACTTT.

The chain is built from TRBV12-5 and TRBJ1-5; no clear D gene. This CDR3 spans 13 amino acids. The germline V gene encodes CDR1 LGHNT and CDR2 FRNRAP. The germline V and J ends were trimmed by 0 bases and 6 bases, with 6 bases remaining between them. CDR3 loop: CASGLVPSQPQHF. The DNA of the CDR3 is TGTGCTAGTGGTTTGGTACCGTCTCAGCCCCAGCATTTT.

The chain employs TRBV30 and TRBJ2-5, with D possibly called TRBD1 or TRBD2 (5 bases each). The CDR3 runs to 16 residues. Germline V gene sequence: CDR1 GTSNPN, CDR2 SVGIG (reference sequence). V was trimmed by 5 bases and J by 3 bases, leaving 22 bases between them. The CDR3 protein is CAWQVGTGGREETQYF. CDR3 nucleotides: TGTGCCTGGCAAGTTGGGACCGGAGGAAGGGAAGAGACCCAGTACTTC.

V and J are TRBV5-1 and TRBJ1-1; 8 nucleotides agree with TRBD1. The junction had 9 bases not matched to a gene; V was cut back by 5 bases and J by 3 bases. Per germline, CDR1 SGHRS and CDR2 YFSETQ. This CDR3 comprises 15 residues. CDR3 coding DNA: TGCGCCAGCAGTCAGGGGGGCAGGGGGCACACTGAAGCTTTCTTT. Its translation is CASSQGGRGHTEAFF.

CDR3 sequence (DNA): TGTGCCAGTAGTACACAGGGCTGGGGAGGTCAGCCCCAGCATTTT. This encodes CASSTQGWGGQPQHF. The chain combines TRBV19 with TRBJ1-5; tentative D call: TRBD1 (6 bases). The V end was cut by 4 bases, the J end by 6 bases, with 16 bases between. The germline V gene encodes CDR1 LNHDA and CDR2 SQIVND (reference sequence). CDR3 size: 15 residues.

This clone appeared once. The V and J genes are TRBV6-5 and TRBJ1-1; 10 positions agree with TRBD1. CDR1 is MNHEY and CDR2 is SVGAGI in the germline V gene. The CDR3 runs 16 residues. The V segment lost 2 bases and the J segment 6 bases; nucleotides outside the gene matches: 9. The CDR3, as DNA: TGTGCCAGCAGTTACAGGGGAGACAGGGGGCTTCCTGAAGCTTTCTTT. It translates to CASSYRGDRGLPEAFF.

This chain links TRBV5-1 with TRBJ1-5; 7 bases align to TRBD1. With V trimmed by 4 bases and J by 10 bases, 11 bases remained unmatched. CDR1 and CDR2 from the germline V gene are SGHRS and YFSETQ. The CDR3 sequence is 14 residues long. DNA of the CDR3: TGCGCCAGCAGCCGGGACAGCGACTCTGGCCCCCAGCATTTT. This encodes CASSRDSDSGPQHF.

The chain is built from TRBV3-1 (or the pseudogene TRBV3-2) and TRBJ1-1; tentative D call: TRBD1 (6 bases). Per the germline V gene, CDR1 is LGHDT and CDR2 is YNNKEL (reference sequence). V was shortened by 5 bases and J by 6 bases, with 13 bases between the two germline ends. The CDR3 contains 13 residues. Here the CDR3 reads CASSVPGGSEAFF. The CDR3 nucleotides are TGTGCCAGCAGCGTTCCGGGGGGCTCTGAAGCTTTCTTT.